This TCR beta chain came from a study of T cell changes during pregnancy in multiple sclerosis. Here immunoSEQ multiplex PCR was the method, and the copy in TCRdb shows in-frame clones only, minus some. The sample lists about 70,000 clones, roughly nine tenths seen once, with approximately 2% in the top ten. This clone was seen just once. Losses at the gene ends were 3 bases for V and 9 bases for J; bases not matched to a gene: 5. Per the germline V gene, CDR1 is GTSNPN and CDR2 is SVGIG (reference sequence). This CDR3 is 13 amino acids long. This clonotype was obtained from a female donor in good health, enrolled as a control in a pregnancy study. The sample here was peripheral blood, taken in the second trimester of pregnancy. The rearrangement uses TRBV30 and TRBJ2-1; TRBD1 agrees at 10 bases. The CDR3 DNA reads TGTGCCTGGAGCAGACAGGGGGCTAGTGAGCAGTTCTTC. This gives the protein CAWSRQGASEQFF.